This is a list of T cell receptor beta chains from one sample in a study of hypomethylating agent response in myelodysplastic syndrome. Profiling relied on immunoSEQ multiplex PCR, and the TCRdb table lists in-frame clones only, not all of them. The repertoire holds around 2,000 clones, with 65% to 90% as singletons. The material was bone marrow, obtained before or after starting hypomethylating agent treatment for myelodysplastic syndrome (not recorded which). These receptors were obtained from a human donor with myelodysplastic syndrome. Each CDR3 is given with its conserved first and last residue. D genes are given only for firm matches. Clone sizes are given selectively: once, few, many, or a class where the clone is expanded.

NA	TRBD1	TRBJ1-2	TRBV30	TGTGCCTGGAGGGAAAAGGGACAGAGATACTATGGCTACACCTTC	CAWREKGQRYYGYTF
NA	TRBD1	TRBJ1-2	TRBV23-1	TGCGCCAGCAGCTGCGACAGGGGGTGCTATGGCTACACCTTC	CASSCDRGCYGYTF
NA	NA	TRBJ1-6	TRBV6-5	TGTGCCAGCAGTAGCCGGGACACCAATTCACCCCTCCACTTT	CASSSRDTNSPLHF
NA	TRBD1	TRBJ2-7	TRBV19	TGTGCCAGTAGCCAAGCCGGGACAGGGAACTACGAGCAGTACTTC	CASSQAGTGNYEQYF
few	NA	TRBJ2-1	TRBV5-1	TGCGCCAGCAGCGGACCCTATGAGCAGTTCTTC	CASSGPYEQFF
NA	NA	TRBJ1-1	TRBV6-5	TGTGCCAGCAGTTCCCTCTATGAGGGTGAAGCTTTCTTT	CASSSLYEGEAFF
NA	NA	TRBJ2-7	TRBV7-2	TGTGCCAGCAGCTTACCCCCTTACGAGCAGTACTTC	CASSLPPYEQYF
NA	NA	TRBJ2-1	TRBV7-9	TGTGCCAGCAGCTTAGCGGTTCTTAATGAGCAGTTCTTC	CASSLAVLNEQFF
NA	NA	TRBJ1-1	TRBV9	TGTGCCAGCAGTATGGGACACAAGAACACTGAAGCTTTCTTT	CASSMGHKNTEAFF
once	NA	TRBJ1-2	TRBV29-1	TGCAGCGCCCGAGGTCCAGGGGACTATGGCTACACCTTC	CSARGPGDYGYTF
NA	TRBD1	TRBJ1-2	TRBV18	TGTGCCAGCTCTTTGACCGGGACAGACTATGGCTACACCTTC	CASSLTGTDYGYTF
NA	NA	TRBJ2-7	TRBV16	TGTGCCAGCAGCCAATCGTGGGAGCAGTACTTC	CASSQSWEQYF
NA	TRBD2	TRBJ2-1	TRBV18	TGTGCCAGCTCACCACCGGGACTAGCGGGAGGATGGGGTGAGCAGTTCTTC	CASSPPGLAGGWGEQFF
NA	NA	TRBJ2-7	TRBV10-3	TGTGCCATCAGTGGGGACAACTCCTACGAGCAGTACTTC	CAISGDNSYEQYF
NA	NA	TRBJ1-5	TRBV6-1	TGTGCCAGCAGTGAAGCGTCGGCAGTTGATTGGGGCAATCAGCCCCAGCATTTT	CASSEASAVDWGNQPQHF
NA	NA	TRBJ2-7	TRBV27	TGTGCCAGCAGTACCAGCTCCTACGAGCAGTACTTC	CASSTSSYEQYF
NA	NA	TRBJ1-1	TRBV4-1	TGCGCCAGCAGCCAAGATCGGGGGCCGAACACTGAGGCTTTCTTT	CASSQDRGPNTEAFF
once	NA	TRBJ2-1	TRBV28	TGTGCCAGCAGTTCCCAAACGGTTTCCTACAATGAGCAGTTCTTC	CASSSQTVSYNEQFF
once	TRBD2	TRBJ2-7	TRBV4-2	TGTGCCAGCAGCCAAGGAGGTGGGGCGGGGGGGGAGCAGTACTTC	CASSQGGGAGGEQYF
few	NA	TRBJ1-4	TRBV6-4	TGTGCCAGCAGTGGAGGGAGGGAGGGAAAACTGTTTTTT	CASSGGREGKLFF
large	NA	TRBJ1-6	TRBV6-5	TGTGCCAGCGGCCGGGAAGGGGATAATTCACCCCTCCACTTT	CASGREGDNSPLHF
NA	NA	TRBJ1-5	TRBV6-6	TGTGCCAGCAGCTCACCCCGGAGGGGGGCTAATCAGCCCCAGCATTTT	CASSSPRRGANQPQHF
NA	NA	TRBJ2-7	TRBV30	TGTGCCTGGAGTACTAGGGGACCTCAGTACTTC	CAWSTRGPQYF
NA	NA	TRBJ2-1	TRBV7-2	TGTGCCAGCAGCTTTGGCAATGAGCAGTTCTTC	CASSFGNEQFF
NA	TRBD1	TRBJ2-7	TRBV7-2	TGTGCCAGCACCCGGGACAGGAGCTCCTACGAGCAGTACTTC	CASTRDRSSYEQYF
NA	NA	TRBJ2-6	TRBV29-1	TGCAGCGCCATACAGGTCTCTGGGGCCAACGTCCTGACTTTC	CSAIQVSGANVLTF
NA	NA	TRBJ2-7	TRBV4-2	TGTGCCAGCAGCTCTCCCGGGTCGGGGGGCCCCTACGAGCAGTACTTC	CASSSPGSGGPYEQYF
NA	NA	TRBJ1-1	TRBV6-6	TGTGCCAGCAGTCCCCCAGGGTCGGCAGCTTTCTTT	CASSPPGSAAFF
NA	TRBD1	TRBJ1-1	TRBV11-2	TGTGCCAGCAGCTCAGGGGGGTCGGGCACTGAAGCTTTCTTT	CASSSGGSGTEAFF
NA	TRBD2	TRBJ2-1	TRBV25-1	TGTGCCAGCACCCATAGCGGGAAGGGTGAGCAGTTCTTC	CASTHSGKGEQFF
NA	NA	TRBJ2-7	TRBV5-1	TGCGCCAGCAGCTTGGCGGACAATACTGCCTACGAGCAGTACTTC	CASSLADNTAYEQYF
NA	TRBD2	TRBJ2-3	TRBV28	TGTGCCAGCAGTGCCTTTATAGCGGGGACACATAGGGTGCAGTATTTT	CASSAFIAGTHRVQYF
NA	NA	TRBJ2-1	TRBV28	TGTGCCAGCAGTCCGAGAGCGCCATATAATGAGCAGTTCTTC	CASSPRAPYNEQFF
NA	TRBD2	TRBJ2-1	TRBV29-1	TGCAGCGTTGAGGCGGGAGAAGACTACAATGAGCAGTTCTTC	CSVEAGEDYNEQFF
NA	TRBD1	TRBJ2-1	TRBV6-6	TGTGCCAGCAGTCCCGGACAGGGCTACAATGAGCAGTTCTTC	CASSPGQGYNEQFF
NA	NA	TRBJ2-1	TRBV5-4	TGTGCCAGCAGCTTTTCCAGAGTTCGTTCGGTCAATGAGCAGTTCTTC	CASSFSRVRSVNEQFF
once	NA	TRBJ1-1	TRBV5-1	TGCGCCAGCATGGGCGGGGTAAGGGACACTGAAGCTTTCTTT	CASMGGVRDTEAFF